The sequence of this T cell receptor (beta chain) was determined in a study of T cell responses to AZD1222 COVID-19 vaccine. Whole-study results and caveats: Spike-specific TCRs gained breadth and depth after people received two AZD1222 doses. Sampling captured repertoires only after the peak T cell response. It should be noted that donors were predominantly white British and more often female, and clonal diversity was possibly underestimated. There were vaccine-associated CD4 TCRs across spike, dominant at 160-218 and 743-854.

Concerning this clone: Antigen unknown.

Generated by immunoSEQ multiplex PCR, the TCRdb table keeps only in-frame clones and is missing some. This sample has about 140,000 clones, with about 93% found just once. From germline, CDR1 is SGDLS and CDR2 YYNGEE. Trimming stripped 6 bases from V and 5 bases from J, with 11 bases between. CDR3 length: 13 amino acids. This receptor was obtained from an adult in good health. The source was peripheral blood, collected on day 0 of AZD1222 vaccination. The chain uses TRBV9 and TRBJ1-4, with no clear D. The CDR3 DNA reads TGTGCCAGCAAATCTGACGGCAATGAAAAACTGTTTTTT. This gives the protein CASKSDGNEKLFF. Looking up the rest from reference TRBV9 and TRBJ1-4 gives the full variable domain: DSGVTQTPKHLITATGQRVTLRCSPRSGDLSVYWYQQSLDQGLQFLIQYYNGEERAKGNILERFSAQQFPDLHSELNLSSLELGDSALYFCASKSDGNEKLFFGSGTQLSVL.